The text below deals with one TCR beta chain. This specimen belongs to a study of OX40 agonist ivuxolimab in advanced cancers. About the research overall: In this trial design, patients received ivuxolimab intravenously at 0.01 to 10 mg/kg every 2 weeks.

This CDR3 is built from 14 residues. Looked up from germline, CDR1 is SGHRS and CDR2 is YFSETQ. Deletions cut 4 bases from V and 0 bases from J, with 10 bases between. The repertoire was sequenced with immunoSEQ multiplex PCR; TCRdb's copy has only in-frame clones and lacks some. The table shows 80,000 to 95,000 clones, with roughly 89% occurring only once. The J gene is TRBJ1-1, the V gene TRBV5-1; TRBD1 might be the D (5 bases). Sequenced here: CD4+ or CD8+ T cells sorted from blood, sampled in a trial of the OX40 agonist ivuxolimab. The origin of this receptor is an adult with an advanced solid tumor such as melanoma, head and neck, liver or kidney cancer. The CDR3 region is CASSAGDLNTEAFF. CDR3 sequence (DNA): TGCGCCAGCAGCGCCGGGGACTTGAACACTGAAGCTTTCTTT.